This TCR beta chain is from a study of T cell responses to AZD1222 COVID-19 vaccine. This clone was detected once. Sequenced by immunoSEQ multiplex PCR; TCRdb stores in-frame clones only, minus some. This repertoire shows tens of thousands of clones, around 82% found once; its top ten account for around 5.4%. The CDR3 has 16 amino acids. V lost 1 base and J lost 0, with 13 bases in between. Germline V CDR1 and CDR2: SQVTM, ANQGSEA. This specimen consisted of peripheral blood, obtained on day 0 of AZD1222 vaccination. The chain carries TRBV29-1 and TRBJ1-3; D remains ambiguous. The origin of this receptor is an adult in good health. The CDR3 bases are TGCAGCGTTGAAGGGTATGACCGTCACTCTGGAAACACCATATATTTT. This sequence encodes CSVEGYDRHSGNTIYF.